These 17 T cell receptor beta chains were sequenced from one sample in a study of cytomegalovirus exposure and HLA in healthy donors. The PCR contained 60 Vbeta and 13 Jbeta primers. Only in-frame clones appear in the TCRdb table, and some are missing; sequencing was by immunoSEQ multiplex PCR. The sample records some 210,000 clones, about 72% being singletons. The sample taken for sequencing was PBMCs. All receptors come from a male donor in good health and CMV-seronegative.

J is TRBJ2-1 and V is TRBV19, with 13 bases matching TRBD2. CDR3 length equals 17 residues. V was clipped by 3 bases and J by 8 bases; unmatched bases: 10. Germline CDR1 is LNHDA and CDR2 is SQIVND (reference sequence). CDR3 DNA: TGTGCCAGTAGTATGGGGGGCCTTGGACTAGCGGGAGATGAGCAGTTCTTC. It encodes CASSMGGLGLAGDEQFF. Full variable domain (remainder filled in from reference TRBV19 and TRBJ2-1): DGGITQSPKYLFRKEGQNVTLSCEQNLNHDAMYWYRQDPGQGLRLIYYSQIVNDFQKGDIAEGYSVSREKKESFPLTVTSAQKNPTAFYLCASSMGGLGLAGDEQFFGPGTRLTVL.

J is TRBJ2-5 and V is TRBV7-3, with 7 bases lining up with TRBD2. Germline V gene sequence: CDR1 SGHTA, CDR2 FQGTGA. Trimming removed 1 base from V and 5 bases from J; junction bases left unmatched: 1. There are 13 residues in the CDR3. The CDR3 DNA follows: TGTGCCAGCAGCTTAATCGGGGGGGAGACCCAGTACTTC. This encodes CASSLIGGETQYF. The complete variable domain, with remaining parts taken from reference TRBV7-3 and TRBJ2-5, reads GAGVSQTPSNKVTEKGKYVELRCDPISGHTALYWYRQSLGQGPEFLIYFQGTGAADDSGLPNDRFFAVRPEGSVSTLKIQRTERGDSAVYLCASSLIGGETQYFGPGTRLLVL.

The chain uses TRBV6-1 and TRBJ2-1; 8 bases fit TRBD1. CDR1 is MNHNS, CDR2 SASEGT, per germline. J was trimmed by 10 bases and V by 5 bases; bases with no gene match: 10. The CDR3 sequence is 14 residues long. CDR3 bases: TGTGCCAGCAGTCAACCCGGGGACAGGTCAGAGCAGTTCTTC. Encoded protein: CASSQPGDRSEQFF.

The CDR3 loop is CASFLSGIRGETQYF. The CDR3 nucleotides are TGTGCCAGCTTTTTGTCAGGGATCCGTGGAGAGACCCAGTACTTC. The gene calls are TRBV7-2 and TRBJ2-5; a possible D gene is TRBD1 (5 bases). Germline V gene lookup returns CDR1 SGHTA and CDR2 FQGNSA. The CDR3 is 15 residues long. Between the trimmed V and J ends, which lost 8 bases and 4 bases, there was a span of 20 bases.

The gene calls are TRBV7-9 and TRBJ2-1; 8 positions match TRBD2. CDR1 is SEHNR, CDR2 FQNEAQ, per germline (reference sequence). The CDR3 has 17 amino acids. The J segment lost 6 bases and the V segment lost 4 bases, leaving 14 bases of the junction unmatched. DNA for the CDR3: TGTGCCAGCAGCTCGCCAGGTAGCGGGGTTAAGAGCAATGAGCAGTTCTTC. Encoded protein: CASSSPGSGVKSNEQFF.

V gene TRBV13 combines with J gene TRBJ2-3, with D unclear. CDR1 is PRHDT and CDR2 is FYEKMQ in the germline V gene (reference sequence). This CDR3 has 14 residues. V was trimmed by 5 bases and J by 5 bases, leaving 14 bases between them. DNA for the CDR3: TGTGCCAGCAGCCCGAAAAGAGTCAAAGATACGCAGTATTTT. Translating it yields CASSPKRVKDTQYF.

This clone was recorded only once. The V gene is TRBV2, the J gene TRBJ2-7; TRBD1 matches 7 bases. J was trimmed by 5 bases and V by 0 bases; bases with no gene match: 10. This CDR3 spans 16 amino acids. Germline loops: CDR1 SNHLY, CDR2 FYNNEI. This CDR3 is CASSEALHRGGNEQYF. The CDR3 DNA reads TGTGCCAGCAGTGAAGCGCTTCACAGGGGTGGGAACGAGCAGTACTTC.

The CDR3 DNA reads as TGCGCCAGTACCCAGGGGGACTGGGGCAATGAGCAGTTCTTC. Protein: CASTQGDWGNEQFF. The J gene is TRBJ2-1, the V gene TRBV5-1, with TRBD1 as a possible D gene (7 bases). Trimming shortened V by 8 bases and J by 6 bases, and 18 bases separated the two germline ends. Germline values: CDR1 SGHRS, CDR2 YFSETQ. The CDR3 covers 14 residues. The full variable domain, rest sourced from reference TRBV5-1 and TRBJ2-1, is KAGVTQTPRYLIKTRGQQVTLSCSPISGHRSVSWYQQTPGQGLQFLFEYFSETQRNKGNFPGRFSGRQFSNSRSEMNVSTLELGDSALYLCASTQGDWGNEQFFGPGTRLTVL.

This chain uses TRBV19 with TRBJ2-1, with TRBD1 matching over 10 bases. With 8 bases clipped from V and 5 bases from J, the junction kept 6 bases outside the gene matches. In germline, CDR1 is LNHDA, CDR2 SQIVND (reference sequence). The CDR3 spans 14 residues. The CDR3 spells CASGGTGVHNEQFF. The CDR3 DNA sequence: TGTGCCAGTGGAGGGACAGGGGTCCACAATGAGCAGTTCTTC.

The chain is built from TRBV19 and TRBJ1-1; D remains unclear. The CDR3 is made up of 15 amino acids. The germline V gene encodes CDR1 LNHDA and CDR2 SQIVND (reference sequence). Trimming took 4 bases from V and 5 from J, leaving 17 bases between them. The CDR3 nucleotides are TGTGCCAGTAGTACAAACGGGGTATCGGGGACTGAAGCTTTCTTT. Translating gives CASSTNGVSGTEAFF. The full variable domain, in which reference TRBV19 and TRBJ1-1 provide the parts outside the CDR3, is DGGITQSPKYLFRKEGQNVTLSCEQNLNHDAMYWYRQDPGQGLRLIYYSQIVNDFQKGDIAEGYSVSREKKESFPLTVTSAQKNPTAFYLCASSTNGVSGTEAFFGQGTRLTVV.

The chain is built from TRBV4-2 and TRBJ2-7; TRBD2 matches 8 bases. V was pared by 0 bases and J by 0 bases, with 22 bases of the junction left unmatched. CDR1 and CDR2 (germline): LGHNA, YNFKEQ. This CDR3 has 22 residues. The CDR3 reads CASSQDSRPRLAGLKSSYEQYF. CDR3 coding DNA: TGTGCCAGCAGCCAAGATTCGCGCCCTCGGCTAGCGGGCCTAAAAAGCTCCTACGAGCAGTACTTC.

This chain uses TRBV6-4 with TRBJ2-3, with D tentatively TRBD1 (5 bases). The CDR3 extends over 15 amino acids. The V end lost 8 bases, the J end lost 2 bases, and 17 bases lay between the germline ends. Germline CDR1 is MRHNA and CDR2 is SNTAGT. The CDR3 reads CASPRGTSNTDTQYF. The CDR3 nucleotides are TGTGCCAGCCCTAGGGGAACTTCCAACACAGATACGCAGTATTTT.

The chain joins TRBV7-2 to TRBJ2-7, with D perhaps matching TRBD2 (5 bases). Germline lookup yields CDR1 SGHTA and CDR2 FQGNSA. The CDR3 is 15 amino acids. V lost 5 bases and J 5 bases, leaving 19 bases between the germline ends. For the CDR3, the DNA is TGTGCCAGCAGCATCCTGGACTGGGCACAGAACGAGCAGTACTTC. The encoded protein is CASSILDWAQNEQYF.

The chain couples TRBV7-6 to TRBJ2-7; 8 bases agree with TRBD2. CDR3 length equals 16 residues. Germline lookup yields CDR1 SGHVS and CDR2 FNYEAQ. V shed 5 bases and J 1 base; nucleotides not matched to a gene: 10. For the CDR3, the DNA is TGTGCCAGCAGCCCAGGACTAGCCGTGAGGTCCTACGAGCAGTACTTC. Residues: CASSPGLAVRSYEQYF. Variable domain in full (rest from reference TRBV7-6 and TRBJ2-7): GAGVSQSPRYKVTKRGQDVALRCDPISGHVSLYWYRQALGQGPEFLTYFNYEAQQDKSGLPNDRFSAERPEGSISTLTIQRTEQRDSAMYRCASSPGLAVRSYEQYFGPGTRLTVT.

The chain carries TRBV28 and TRBJ2-6, with TRBD2 identical over 7 bases. Trimming at V came to 3 bases and at J to 6 bases, leaving 5 bases not matched to a gene. Germline CDR1 is MDHEN and CDR2 is SYDVKM. This CDR3 comprises 15 residues. This chain's CDR3 is CASSLGGSQANVLTF. The CDR3 DNA is TGTGCCAGCAGTTTGGGCGGGAGCCAGGCCAACGTCCTGACTTTC.

The J gene is TRBJ1-1, the V gene TRBV27, with TRBD1 identical over 8 bases. The junction had 6 bases not matched to a gene; V was cut back by 1 base and J by 5 bases. This CDR3 spans 15 amino acids. Germline V gene sequence: CDR1 MNHEY, CDR2 SMNVEV (reference sequence). The CDR3 region is CASSLFRGLGTEAFF. The CDR3, as DNA: TGTGCCAGCAGTTTATTCAGGGGGCTGGGAACTGAAGCTTTCTTT.

The rearrangement joins TRBV7-3 to TRBJ2-7, with 13 bases lining up with TRBD2. The CDR3 loop spans 15 amino acids. Germline-derived CDR1 and CDR2 are SGHTA and FQGTGA. The trim removed 5 bases at V and 3 bases at J, leaving 4 bases unmatched. CDR3 sequence: CASSPRLAGGYEQYF. CDR3 coding DNA: TGTGCCAGCAGCCCCCGACTAGCGGGAGGCTACGAGCAGTACTTC.